The 7 T cell receptor beta chains reported below all come from one sample, sequenced in a study of OX40 agonist ivuxolimab in advanced cancers. TCRdb's table, derived via immunoSEQ multiplex PCR, lists solely in-frame clones and lacks some. The sample contains tens of thousands of clones, 88% of which appear only once. The sequences come from CD4+ or CD8+ T cells sorted from blood, collected in a trial of the OX40 agonist ivuxolimab. These receptors were obtained from an adult with an advanced solid tumor such as melanoma, head and neck, liver or kidney cancer.

V and J are TRBV7-3 and TRBJ2-5; the D is unclear. The end of the DNA aligns better with TRBJ2-7, so the J call may be wrong. The germline CDR1 and CDR2 sequences are SGHTA and FQGTGA. There are 15 residues in the CDR3. The CDR3 region has the DNA TGTGCCAGCAGCTTGGGCCCGGGTAAGATTTACGAGCAGTACTTC. Protein product: CASSLGPGKIYEQYF.

This clone came up once. This sequence joins TRBV28 and TRBJ2-3; the match to TRBD1 covers 9 bases. CDR3 length: 18 amino acids. The junction had 16 bases not matched to a gene; V was cut back by 5 bases and J by 4 bases. Germline CDR1 reads MDHEN; CDR2 reads SYDVKM. CDR3 in amino acids: CASSPLLLQGASPDTQYF. The CDR3 coding sequence is TGTGCCAGCAGTCCACTTCTTTTACAGGGGGCTTCCCCAGATACGCAGTATTTT. The full variable domain, completed using reference TRBV28 and TRBJ2-3, is DVKVTQSSRYLVKRTGEKVFLECVQDMDHENMFWYRQDPGLGLRLIYFSYDVKMKEKGDIPEGYSVSREKKERFSLILESASTNQTSMYLCASSPLLLQGASPDTQYFGPGTRLTVL.

For this clone: The sample contains more than one DNA sequence encoding this CDR3. This sequence joins TRBV7-8 and TRBJ2-1; 8 nucleotides match TRBD1. The trim removed 1 base at V and 10 bases at J, leaving 6 bases unmatched. This CDR3 contains 14 residues. Germline V gene lookup returns CDR1 SGHVS and CDR2 FQNEAQ. CDR3 sequence: CASSLETGAGEQFF. CDR3 in DNA: TGTGCCAGCAGCTTAGAGACAGGGGCGGGAGAGCAGTTCTTC.

This chain connects TRBV7-9 to TRBJ1-1; 7 bases agree with TRBD1. Unmatched junction bases numbered 14, after V lost 5 bases and J lost 5 bases. Per the germline V gene, CDR1 is SEHNR and CDR2 is FQNEAQ (reference sequence). This CDR3 is 16 amino acids long. The CDR3 DNA reads as TGTGCCAGCAGCGGGCCGACAGGGAAGGGTCCTACTGAAGCTTTCTTT. Protein sequence: CASSGPTGKGPTEAFF.

This chain connects TRBV18 to TRBJ2-7, with TRBD1 matching over 7 bases. Germline lookup yields CDR1 KGHSH and CDR2 LQKENI. The CDR3 extends over 14 amino acids. With 5 bases clipped from V and 2 bases from J, the junction kept 6 bases outside the gene matches. CDR3 amino acids: CASSTRDSPYEQYF. CDR3 nucleotides: TGTGCCAGCTCAACCCGGGACAGCCCCTACGAGCAGTACTTC.

The chain has TRBV7-9 and TRBJ2-1; 7 nucleotides align to TRBD1. This CDR3 contains 15 residues. The V gene end was trimmed by 6 bases and the J gene end by 7 bases; junction bases not matched to a gene: 12. Germline assignment: CDR1 SEHNR and CDR2 FQNEAQ (reference sequence). CDR3 sequence: CASRPTGNGSNEQFF. CDR3 DNA: TGTGCCAGCAGGCCGACAGGGAACGGTTCGAATGAGCAGTTCTTC.

This clone was recorded only once. The V gene is TRBV20-1, the J gene TRBJ2-3; D is unclear. The CDR3 extends over 9 amino acids. Deletions cut 6 bases from V and 4 bases from J, with 2 bases between. Germline V gene data show CDR1 as DFQATT and CDR2 as SNEGSKA (reference sequence). DNA for the CDR3: TGCAGTGCACCAGATACGCAGTATTTT. This sequence encodes CSAPDTQYF.